The present T cell receptor (beta chain) was sequenced within a study of CD8 T cells in Susac syndrome. V shed 5 bases, J shed 5 bases, and the junction held 10 bases outside the gene matches. In germline, CDR1 is MDHEN, CDR2 SYDVKM. The CDR3 sequence is 16 residues long. Random hexamers primed reverse transcription of about 0.45 to 1 ug RNA. MiXCR, run by TCRdb on the immunoSEQ multiplex PCR reads, gives a single entry per CDR3 protein. Among approximately 270,000 distinct CDR3 sequences listed, roughly 93% were seen once. CD8+ and CD4+ T cells from blood underwent TCR beta sequencing, which was carried out in a high-throughput format.

The chain joins TRBV28 to TRBJ2-5; 11 bases are a match to TRBD2. This TCR derives from a human donor with multiple sclerosis. The sequenced sample was CD4+ T cells from PBMCs. CDR3 nucleotide sequence: TGTGCCAGCAGTCAAAATCTAGCGGGAGGTGATGAGACCCAGTACTTC. Encoded protein: CASSQNLAGGDETQYF.